The clone carrying this T cell receptor beta chain came up once. The antigen remains unidentified. This sample is drawn from a study of cytomegalovirus exposure and HLA in healthy donors. Study-level findings and limits: Rarity characterized most TCR sequences, yet some public TCRs appeared in many donors. In vitro, three CMV-associated chains proved specific for CMV antigens.

Germline CDR1 is SNHLY and CDR2 is FYNNEI. Trimming shortened V by 6 bases and J by 0 bases, and 9 bases separated the two germline ends. CDR3 length equals 14 residues. Both 60 Vbeta primers and 13 Jbeta primers went into the PCR. Here immunoSEQ multiplex PCR was the method, and the copy in TCRdb shows in-frame clones only, minus some. The sample shows about 190,000 clones, 84% of them seen only once. Likely unrecorded immune exposures existed in these nominally healthy donors. The chain couples TRBV2 to TRBJ1-5, with D possibly matching TRBD1 (6 bases). The receptor comes from a woman aged 45-59 years in good health and CMV-seropositive. The sample comprised PBMCs. The CDR3 protein is CASSDRYSNQPQHF. In nucleotides, the CDR3 is TGTGCCAGCAGCGACAGGTATAGCAATCAGCCCCAGCATTTT.